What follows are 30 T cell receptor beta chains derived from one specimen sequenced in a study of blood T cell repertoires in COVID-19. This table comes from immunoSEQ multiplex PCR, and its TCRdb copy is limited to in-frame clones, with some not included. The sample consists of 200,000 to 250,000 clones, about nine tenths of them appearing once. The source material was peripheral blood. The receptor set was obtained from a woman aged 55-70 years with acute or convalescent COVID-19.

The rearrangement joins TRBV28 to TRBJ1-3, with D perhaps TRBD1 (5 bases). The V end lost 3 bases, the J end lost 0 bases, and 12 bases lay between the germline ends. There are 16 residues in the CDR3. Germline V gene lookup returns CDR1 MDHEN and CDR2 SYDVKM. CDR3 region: CASSFYDRASGNTIYF. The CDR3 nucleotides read TGTGCCAGCAGTTTTTACGACAGAGCCTCTGGAAACACCATATATTTT.

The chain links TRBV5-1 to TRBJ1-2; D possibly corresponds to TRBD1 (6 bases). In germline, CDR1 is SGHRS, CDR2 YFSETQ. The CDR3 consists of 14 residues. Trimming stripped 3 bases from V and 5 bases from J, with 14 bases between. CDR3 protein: CASSSDSGGYGYTF. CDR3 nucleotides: TGCGCCAGCAGCTCGGACAGCGGGGGGTATGGCTACACCTTC.

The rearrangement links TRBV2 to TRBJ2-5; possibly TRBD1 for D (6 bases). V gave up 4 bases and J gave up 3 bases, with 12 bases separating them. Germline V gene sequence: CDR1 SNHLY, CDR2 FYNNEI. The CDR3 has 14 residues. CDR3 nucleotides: TGTGCCAGCAGTGCTCGACAGGTGGAAGAGACCCAGTACTTC. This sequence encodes CASSARQVEETQYF. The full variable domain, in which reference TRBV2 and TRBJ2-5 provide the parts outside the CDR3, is EPEVTQTPSHQVTQMGQEVILRCVPISNHLYFYWYRQILGQKVEFLVSFYNNEISEKSEIFDDQFSVERPDGSNFTLKIRSTKLEDSAMYFCASSARQVEETQYFGPGTRLLVL.

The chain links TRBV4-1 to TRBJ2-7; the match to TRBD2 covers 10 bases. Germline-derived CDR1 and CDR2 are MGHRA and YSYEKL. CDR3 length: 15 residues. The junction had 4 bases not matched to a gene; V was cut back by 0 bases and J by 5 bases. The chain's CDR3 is CASSQDWLAGDEQYF. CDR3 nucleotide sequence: TGCGCCAGCAGCCAAGATTGGCTAGCGGGAGACGAGCAGTACTTC.

CDR3 sequence reads: CASIQNYNSPLHF. Written as DNA, the CDR3 is TGTGCCAGCATCCAAAACTATAATTCACCCCTCCACTTT. The J gene is TRBJ1-6, the V gene TRBV2; D is unresolved. Looked up from germline, CDR1 is SNHLY and CDR2 is FYNNEI. V lost 7 bases and J 3 bases, leaving 7 bases between the germline ends. The CDR3 has 13 residues.

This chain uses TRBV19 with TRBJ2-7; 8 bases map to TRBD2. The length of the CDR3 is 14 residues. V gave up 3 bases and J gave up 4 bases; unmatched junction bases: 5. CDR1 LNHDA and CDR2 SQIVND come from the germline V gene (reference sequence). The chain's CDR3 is CASSMAGGGYEQYF. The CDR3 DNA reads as TGTGCCAGTAGTATGGCGGGGGGCGGGTACGAGCAGTACTTC.

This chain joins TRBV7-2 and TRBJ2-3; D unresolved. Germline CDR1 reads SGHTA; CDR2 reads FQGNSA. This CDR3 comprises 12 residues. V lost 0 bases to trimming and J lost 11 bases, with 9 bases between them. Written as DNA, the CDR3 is TGTGCCAGCAGCTTAGCCCCGTTTAGGCAGTATTTT. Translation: CASSLAPFRQYF. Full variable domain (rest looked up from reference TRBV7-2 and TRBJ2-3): GAGVSQSPSNKVTEKGKDVELRCDPISGHTALYWYRQSLGQGLEFLIYFQGNSAPDKSGLPSDRFSAERTGGSVSTLTIQRTQQEDSAVYLCASSLAPFRQYFGPGTRLTVL.

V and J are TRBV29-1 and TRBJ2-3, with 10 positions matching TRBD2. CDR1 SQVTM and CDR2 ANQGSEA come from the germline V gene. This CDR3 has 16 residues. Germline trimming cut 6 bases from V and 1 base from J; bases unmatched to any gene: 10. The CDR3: CSVGRYGTSGTDTQYF. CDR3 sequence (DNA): TGCAGCGTGGGACGATACGGGACTAGCGGCACAGATACGCAGTATTTT.

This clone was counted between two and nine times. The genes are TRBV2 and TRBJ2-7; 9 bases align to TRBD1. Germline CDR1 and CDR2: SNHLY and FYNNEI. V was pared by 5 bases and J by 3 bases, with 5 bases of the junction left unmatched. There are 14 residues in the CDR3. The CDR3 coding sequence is TGTGCCAGCAGTTATGGGACAGGGAGCTACGAGCAGTACTTC. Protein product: CASSYGTGSYEQYF.

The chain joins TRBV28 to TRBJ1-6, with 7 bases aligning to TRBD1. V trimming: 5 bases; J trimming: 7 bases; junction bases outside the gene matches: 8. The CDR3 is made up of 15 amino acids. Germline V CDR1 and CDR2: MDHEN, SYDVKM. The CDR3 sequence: CASSPRTGENSPLHF. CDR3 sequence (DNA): TGTGCCAGCAGTCCTCGGACAGGCGAAAATTCACCCCTCCACTTT.

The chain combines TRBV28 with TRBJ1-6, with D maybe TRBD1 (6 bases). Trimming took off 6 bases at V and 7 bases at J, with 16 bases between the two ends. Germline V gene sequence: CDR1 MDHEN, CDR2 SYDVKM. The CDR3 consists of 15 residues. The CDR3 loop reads CASSYYAGVNSPLHF. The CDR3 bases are TGTGCCAGCAGCTACTATGCAGGGGTAAATTCACCCCTCCACTTT. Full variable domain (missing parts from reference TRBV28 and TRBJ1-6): DVKVTQSSRYLVKRTGEKVFLECVQDMDHENMFWYRQDPGLGLRLIYFSYDVKMKEKGDIPEGYSVSREKKERFSLILESASTNQTSMYLCASSYYAGVNSPLHFGNGTRLTVT.

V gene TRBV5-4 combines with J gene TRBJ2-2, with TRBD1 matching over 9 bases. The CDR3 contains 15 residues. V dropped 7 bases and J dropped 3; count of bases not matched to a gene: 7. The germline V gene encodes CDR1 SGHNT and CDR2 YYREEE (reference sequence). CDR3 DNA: TGTGCCAGCTCCCGGGACAGGGTCCACACCGGGGAGCTGTTTTTT. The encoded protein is CASSRDRVHTGELFF.

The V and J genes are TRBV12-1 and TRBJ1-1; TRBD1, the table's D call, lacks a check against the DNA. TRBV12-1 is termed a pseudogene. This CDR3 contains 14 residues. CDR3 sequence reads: CASSQYLKQGVAFF. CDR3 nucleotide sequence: TGTGCCAGCAGCCAATACCTAAAACAGGGTGTAGCTTTCTTT.

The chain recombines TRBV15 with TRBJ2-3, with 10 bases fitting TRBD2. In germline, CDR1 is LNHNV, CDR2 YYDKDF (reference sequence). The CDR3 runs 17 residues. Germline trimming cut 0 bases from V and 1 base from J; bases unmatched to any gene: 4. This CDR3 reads CATSRDPSGRGTDTQYF. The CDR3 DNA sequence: TGTGCCACCAGCAGAGATCCCAGCGGGAGGGGCACAGATACGCAGTATTTT.

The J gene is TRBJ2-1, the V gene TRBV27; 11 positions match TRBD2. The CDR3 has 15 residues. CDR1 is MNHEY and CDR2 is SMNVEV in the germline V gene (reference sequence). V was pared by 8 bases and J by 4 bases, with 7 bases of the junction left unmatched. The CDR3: CASRLLAGAYNEQFF. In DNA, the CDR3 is TGTGCCAGCCGATTACTAGCGGGGGCTTACAATGAGCAGTTCTTC.

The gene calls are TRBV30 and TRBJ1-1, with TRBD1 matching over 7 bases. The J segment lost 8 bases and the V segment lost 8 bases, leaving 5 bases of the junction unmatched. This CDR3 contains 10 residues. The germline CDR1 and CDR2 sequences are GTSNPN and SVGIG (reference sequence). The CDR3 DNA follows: TGTGCCAGCTACAGGGGAGAAGCTTTCTTT. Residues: CASYRGEAFF.

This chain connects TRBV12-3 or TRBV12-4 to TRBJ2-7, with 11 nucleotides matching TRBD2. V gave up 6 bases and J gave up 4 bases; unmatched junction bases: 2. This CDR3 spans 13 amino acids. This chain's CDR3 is CASRGLADYEQYF. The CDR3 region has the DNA TGTGCCAGCAGGGGACTAGCGGATTACGAGCAGTACTTC.

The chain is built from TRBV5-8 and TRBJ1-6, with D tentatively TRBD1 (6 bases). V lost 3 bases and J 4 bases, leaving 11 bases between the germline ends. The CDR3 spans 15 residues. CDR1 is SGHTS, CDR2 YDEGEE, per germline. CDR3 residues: CASSSRTEYNSPLHF. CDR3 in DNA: TGTGCCAGCAGCTCGCGGACAGAATATAATTCACCCCTCCACTTT.

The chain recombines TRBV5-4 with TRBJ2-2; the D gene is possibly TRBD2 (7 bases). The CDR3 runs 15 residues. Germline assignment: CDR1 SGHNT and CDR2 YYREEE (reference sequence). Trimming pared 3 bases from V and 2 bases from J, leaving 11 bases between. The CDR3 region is CASSSRGANTGELFF. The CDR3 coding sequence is TGTGCCAGCAGCTCCCGGGGGGCAAACACCGGGGAGCTGTTTTTT.

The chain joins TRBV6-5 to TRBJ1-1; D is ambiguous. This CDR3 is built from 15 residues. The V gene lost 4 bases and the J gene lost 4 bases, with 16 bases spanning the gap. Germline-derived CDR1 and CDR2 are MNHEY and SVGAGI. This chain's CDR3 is CASSSPQGAGTEAFF. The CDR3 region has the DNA TGTGCCAGCAGTTCCCCCCAAGGAGCCGGCACTGAAGCTTTCTTT.

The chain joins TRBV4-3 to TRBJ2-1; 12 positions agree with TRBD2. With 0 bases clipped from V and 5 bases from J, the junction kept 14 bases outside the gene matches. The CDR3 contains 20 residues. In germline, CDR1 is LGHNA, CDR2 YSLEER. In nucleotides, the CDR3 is TGCGCCAGCAGCCAAGAAGGACTAGCGGGATGGGAACCTTATGACAATGAGCAGTTCTTC. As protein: CASSQEGLAGWEPYDNEQFF.

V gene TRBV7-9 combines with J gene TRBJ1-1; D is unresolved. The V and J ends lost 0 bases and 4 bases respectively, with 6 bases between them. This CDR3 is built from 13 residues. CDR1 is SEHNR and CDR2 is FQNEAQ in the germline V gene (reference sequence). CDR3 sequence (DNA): TGTGCCAGCAGCTTAGCGGAGGCCACTGAAGCTTTCTTT. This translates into CASSLAEATEAFF.

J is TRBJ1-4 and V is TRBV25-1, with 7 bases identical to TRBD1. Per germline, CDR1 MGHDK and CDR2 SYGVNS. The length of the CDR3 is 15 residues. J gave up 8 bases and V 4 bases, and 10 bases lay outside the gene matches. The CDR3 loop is CASSVTTGVGEKLFF. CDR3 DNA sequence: TGTGCCAGCAGTGTTACTACAGGGGTTGGCGAAAAACTGTTTTTT.

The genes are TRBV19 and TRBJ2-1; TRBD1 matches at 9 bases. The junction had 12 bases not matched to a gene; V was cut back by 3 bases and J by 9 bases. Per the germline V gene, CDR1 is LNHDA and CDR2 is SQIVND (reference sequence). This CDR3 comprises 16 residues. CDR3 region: CASSIHTQGASGEQFF. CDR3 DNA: TGTGCCAGTAGTATTCACACACAGGGGGCATCGGGTGAGCAGTTCTTC.

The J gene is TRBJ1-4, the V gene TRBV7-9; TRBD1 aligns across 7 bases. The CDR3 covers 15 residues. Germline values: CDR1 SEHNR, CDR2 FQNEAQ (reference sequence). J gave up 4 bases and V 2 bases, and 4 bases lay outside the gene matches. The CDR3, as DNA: TGTGCCAGCAGCTTATATGGGGACAGTAATGAAAAACTGTTTTTT. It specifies CASSLYGDSNEKLFF.

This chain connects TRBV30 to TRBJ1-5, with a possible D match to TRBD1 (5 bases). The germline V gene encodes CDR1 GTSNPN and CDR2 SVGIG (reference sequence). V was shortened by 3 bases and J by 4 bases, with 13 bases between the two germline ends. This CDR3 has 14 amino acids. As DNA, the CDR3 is TGTGCCTGGAGCGGAACCCGGACAAATCAGCCCCAGCATTTT. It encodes CAWSGTRTNQPQHF.

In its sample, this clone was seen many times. The CDR3 region is CATGEGGYTF. CDR3 sequence (DNA): TGTGCCACAGGGGAGGGTGGCTACACCTTC. The rearrangement uses TRBV10-3 and TRBJ1-2; D perhaps matches TRBD1 (6 bases). Germline CDR1 reads ENHRY; CDR2 reads SYGVKD. Trimming took off 10 bases at V and 7 bases at J, with 10 bases between the two ends. The CDR3 consists of 10 residues.

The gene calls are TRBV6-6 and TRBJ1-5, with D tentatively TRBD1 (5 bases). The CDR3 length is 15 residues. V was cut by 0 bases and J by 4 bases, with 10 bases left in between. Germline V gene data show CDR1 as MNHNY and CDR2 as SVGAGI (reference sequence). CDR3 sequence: CASSYSGGANQPQHF. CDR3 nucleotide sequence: TGTGCCAGCAGTTACTCGGGAGGGGCAAATCAGCCCCAGCATTTT.

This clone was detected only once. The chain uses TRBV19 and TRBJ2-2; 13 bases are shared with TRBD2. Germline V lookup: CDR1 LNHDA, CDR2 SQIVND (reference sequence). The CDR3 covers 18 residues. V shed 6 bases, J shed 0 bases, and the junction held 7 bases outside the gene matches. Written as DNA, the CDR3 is TGTGCCAGTAGCCGGACTAGCGGGGGCCTCGCGAACACCGGGGAGCTGTTTTTT. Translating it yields CASSRTSGGLANTGELFF.

The CDR3 sequence: CASRAGQGKGSTQPQHF. CDR3 nucleotide sequence: TGTGCCAGCAGGGCGGGACAGGGTAAAGGTTCGACTCAGCCCCAGCATTTT. The V gene is TRBV2, the J gene TRBJ1-5; 9 nucleotides match TRBD1. The V gene end was trimmed by 6 bases and the J gene end by 6 bases; junction bases not matched to a gene: 15. Germline V gives CDR1 SNHLY, CDR2 FYNNEI. The CDR3 sequence is 17 residues long.